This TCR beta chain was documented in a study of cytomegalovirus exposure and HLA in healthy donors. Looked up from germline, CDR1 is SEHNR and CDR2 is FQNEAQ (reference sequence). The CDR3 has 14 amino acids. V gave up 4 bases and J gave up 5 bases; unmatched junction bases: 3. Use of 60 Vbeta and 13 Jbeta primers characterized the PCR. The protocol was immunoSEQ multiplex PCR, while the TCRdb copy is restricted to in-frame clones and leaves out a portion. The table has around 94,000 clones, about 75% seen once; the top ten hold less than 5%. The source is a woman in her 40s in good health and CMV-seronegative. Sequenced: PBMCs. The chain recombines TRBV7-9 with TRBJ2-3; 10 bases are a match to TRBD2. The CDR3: CASSSTSGVDTQYF. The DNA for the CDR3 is TGTGCCAGCAGCTCCACTAGCGGGGTAGATACGCAGTATTTT.